Included here is one T cell receptor (beta chain) sequence, with context. This clone was detected a few times. Its antigen is still unknown. One base away there is no much larger clone; base qualities are not given. The cohort was made up of approximately 670 healthy bone marrow donors. Cohort members were all nominally healthy when sampled, although unrecorded immune exposures were likely present. The donor tested CMV seropositive, placing the donor among the approximately 310 seropositive members of the cohort. Every donor gave a peripheral blood sample, and the peripheral blood mononuclear cells from that sample were used for TCR beta sequencing. The Qiagen DNeasy Blood Extraction Kit was used to extract genomic DNA from the blood cell samples. Library preparation was by the immunoSEQ multiplex PCR assay. For the multiplex PCR, a mixture combining 60 forward primers for TCR Vbeta segments and 13 reverse primers for TCR Jbeta segments was used. A multiplex PCR assay on genomic DNA amplified the CDR3 region of rearranged TCR beta genes. Amplified TCR beta libraries were sequenced as 87-base-pair reads on the Illumina HiSeq System. The original pipeline was this. A later analysis counted about 80 million unique TCR beta chains across the 690 or so repertoires, and some 11 million of these chains were shared by at least two donors. Raw reads were error-corrected and collapsed into unique sequences by a nearest-neighbor algorithm in which closely related sequences were merged to remove PCR and sequencing errors. V, D and J gene segments were assigned by aligning CDR3 sequences to IMGT reference sequences. Each retained sequence needed at least a six-nucleotide match to both a V gene segment and a J gene segment. A rearrangement counted as productive if the CDR3 had no stop codons and remained in frame with V and J, and every other rearrangement counted as non-productive. Following IMGT convention, CDR3 was defined as the stretch from the second conserved V-encoded cysteine to the conserved J-encoded phenylalanine. In an earlier analysis of more than 550 of the donors, sequences lacking an unambiguous match to a single V gene segment were excluded. An earlier analysis of fewer than 750 of the donors classified V segments as functional when productive rearrangements were above 56.7% and as segregating when the standard deviation between donors was above 5%. A statistical classification framework was built to diagnose cytomegalovirus status from the catalog of TCR beta chain sequences. In a later analysis, TCR nucleotide sequences were compared against IMGT/GENE-DB human TR gene sequences so that V and J genes could be assigned. The TCRdist pipeline was used in a later analysis to assign CDR3 sequences and most-parsimonious VDJ recombination scenarios. In a later analysis, every TCR beta chain was defined by the combination of its CDR3 amino acid sequence and its V-gene family, and reads without a unique V-gene family were dropped. To address suspected cross-contamination and a sequencing artifact, a later analysis removed under 600 highly shared, low-generation-probability nucleotide sequences. In a later analysis, a clonal expansion index was calculated for each public chain from normalized within-repertoire ranks of inferred template counts. Generation probabilities in a later analysis came from a VDJ recombination model fitted to out-of-frame rearrangements, and those results were checked against IGoR. In a later analysis, hypergeometric tests were used to score TCR-TCR, TCR-HLA and TCR-CMV co-occurrence, with a repertoire-size bias correction applied to TCR pairs. A later analysis estimated false discovery rates by permuting HLA or CMV assignments 20 times. In a later analysis, co-occurring TCRs were grouped using DBSCAN, and TCRdist sequence similarity was added for clustering within HLA-allele-positive subsets. Repertoires with fewer than 30,000 or more than 120,000 public chains were left out of co-occurrence clustering, as were five repertoires with anomalous nucleotide sharing. What TCRdb holds here is the immuneACCESS table cut down to in-frame rearrangements. Part of the clones is not present; checked against another copy, under half of the missing clones reflect an unresolved V gene, and the others are unexplained. D and trimming were read from the DNA, whereas the V and J calls and clone size are those reported in that table. Counted in this sample were some 90,000 clones; approximately 81% of them appeared once. About 4.4% of the sample is held by the ten biggest clonotypes.

This sample is drawn from a study of cytomegalovirus exposure and HLA in healthy donors (TCRdb year 2017). Regarding the study in general: In an earlier analysis of 587 of the donors, about 260 Gb of sequence data and 117 million unique TCR beta sequences from 180 million or so T cells were reported. Among some 400 genotyped donors of the cohort, an average of approximately 240,000 unique TCR beta nucleotide sequences was sequenced per donor, of which about 19% were non-productive. All discovery cohort repertoires had been generated on a single sequencing platform. Typing coverage differed by locus: A, B, C, DRB1 and DQB1 were typed in about 620-640 donors, DQA1 in 522, DPA1 in around 600, and DPB1 in just under 490. The study combined high-throughput TCR immunosequencing, statistical association of individual TCRs with disease status, and machine learning to predict cytomegalovirus infection status. In addition to the first cohort of 666 subjects, a separate validation cohort of approximately 120 different subjects was used. Donor age, sex, ethnicity and CMV serostatus were compiled alongside the repertoire data. An earlier analysis of 450 to 750 of the donors used high-throughput TCR beta sequencing to judge whether each TCR beta V gene segment behaved as functional or pseudogenic. An early release that covered some 630 HLA-typed donors contained around 300 gigabases of sequencing data and 85 million to 100 million unique TCR sequences. Of the approximately 400 genotyped donors, 70% to 90% were placed in the genetic ancestry cluster associated with self-reported Caucasian donors. HLA typing covered class I and class II loci at four-digit resolution. A later analysis re-analyzed previously published TCR beta repertoires from hundreds of donors and added high-resolution HLA genotyping to study TCR occurrence patterns. The study was designed to test whether signatures of past pathogen exposure could be identified by cataloging public T cell receptors. Four to six DR-DQ haplotypes were handled as single units for association and clustering, since linkage in the cohort was strong. The study profiled the T cell repertoires of some 610 subjects by immunosequencing and related them to cytomegalovirus serostatus. In a later genetic analysis, genome-wide SNP genotypes for about 65% of the roughly 700 donors were used, and that subset was treated as a discovery cohort. Rather than drawing on any new phenotypic data, the later analysis identified candidate immune exposures from TCR beta sequences and the way those sequences occurred across donors.

Results and caveats for the whole study, not just this receptor: In both the original and validation cohorts, the classifier was reported to diagnose cytomegalovirus status with high specificity and sensitivity. Correlated functional status among segregating V segments might reflect linkage disequilibrium, but an unknown experimental factor could not be ruled out. The sequencing pipeline was judged likely to have produced a cluster of highly shared sequence variants as a technical artifact. In an earlier analysis of 587 of the donors, most TCR beta V segments appeared in productive rearrangements about 87% or about 30% of the time, broadly matching IMGT annotations. A later genetic analysis reported fewer N-insertions in productive TCRs among donors in an Asian-associated ancestry cluster than the roughly 620-donor mean. A further reported finding was that TCR beta sequences accurately predicted the HLA-A and HLA-B alleles for most subjects in the first cohort. In a later genetic analysis, a missense DCLRE1C variant was associated with V-gene and J-gene trimming of TCR beta chains, and the association was replicated in an independent cohort. While some public TCRs were present in many individuals, most TCR sequences turned up only very rarely across donors. When HLA alleles, especially DR and DQ, strongly co-occurred, TCR associations were difficult to assign to individual alleles. A later analysis found that TCR association rates varied across HLA loci, with DRB1 alleles showing the most associated TCRs and HLA-C alleles the fewest. According to the authors, the approach could potentially be generalized to other disease states and immunological phenotypes. According to a later analysis, most CMV-associated TCR beta chains appeared to be HLA-restricted, and the HLA associations seemed to be driven largely by CMV exposure. The 87-base-pair reads could not distinguish some IMGT-functional V segments, including TRBV6-2 and TRBV6-3, so those segments were excluded. Because HLA typing was missing for some donors at each locus, association tests included only the typed subset. Sequencing depth was assumed to be roughly uniform across donors in the presence/absence analyses, though that assumption may not hold. The study gave a list of about 160 TCR beta chains associated with cytomegalovirus. A later analysis associated 15,000 to 20,000 TCR beta sequences with specific HLA alleles at a false discovery rate of 0.05. Several of the top co-occurrence clusters appeared to be linked to parvovirus B19, influenza, CMV and Epstein-Barr virus, according to a later analysis. Immune exposure information for the cohort was limited to CMV serostatus. This cohort had only TCR beta chains sequenced, and the lack of alpha or paired-chain data limited which features could be detected. In a later analysis, HLA-associated TCR beta chains were found to be more clonally expanded and to have lower generation probabilities than equally common non-associated chains. About 17 rarely observed V segments, including chromosome 9 orphons, were excluded from the earlier analysis of approximately 500 of the donors because counts were too low. A few of the identified cytomegalovirus-associated TCR beta chains were confirmed in vitro to be specific for cytomegalovirus antigens.

The CDR3 numbers 16 residues from cysteine through phenylalanine. Solely the CDR3 DNA is kept, with 48 bases framed from the first base. Trimming takes 2 bases from V and 4 bases from J, and the germline ends sit 17 bases apart. Via the germline V gene (reference sequence), CDR1 is MNHNY and CDR2 SVGAGI. The receptor was isolated from a woman aged 65 to 85 in good health and CMV-seropositive. The chain links TRBV6-6 with TRBJ1-1, and the D gene may be TRBD1, 6 bases matching. The specimen sequenced was PBMCs. The sequence in DNA is TGTGCCAGCAGTTACCTCTATGATCAGGGGATCACTGAAGCTTTCTTT. This gives the protein CASSYLYDQGITEAFF.